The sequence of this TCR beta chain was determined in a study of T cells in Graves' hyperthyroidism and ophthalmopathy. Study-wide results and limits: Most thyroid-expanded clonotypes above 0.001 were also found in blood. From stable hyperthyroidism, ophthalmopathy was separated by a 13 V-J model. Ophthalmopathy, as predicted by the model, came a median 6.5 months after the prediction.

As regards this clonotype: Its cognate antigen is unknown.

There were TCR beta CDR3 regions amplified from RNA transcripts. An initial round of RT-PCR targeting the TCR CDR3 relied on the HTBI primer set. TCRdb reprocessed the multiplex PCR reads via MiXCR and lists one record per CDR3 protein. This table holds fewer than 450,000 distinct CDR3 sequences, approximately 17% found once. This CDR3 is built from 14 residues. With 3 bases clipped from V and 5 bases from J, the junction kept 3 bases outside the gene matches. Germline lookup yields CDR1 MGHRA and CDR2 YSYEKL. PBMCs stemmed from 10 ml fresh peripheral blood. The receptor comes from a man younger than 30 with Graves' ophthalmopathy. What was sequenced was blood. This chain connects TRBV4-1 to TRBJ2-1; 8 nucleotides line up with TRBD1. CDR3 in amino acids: CASSHGQGNNEQFF. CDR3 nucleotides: TGCGCCAGCAGCCACGGACAGGGAAACAATGAGCAGTTCTTC.